This T cell receptor beta chain was sequenced in a study of blood T cell repertoires in COVID-19. Trimming took 1 base from V and 5 from J; bases not matched to a gene: 10. This CDR3 region has 16 residues. The germline gives CDR1 KGHSH, CDR2 LQKENI. This table comes from immunoSEQ multiplex PCR, and its TCRdb copy is limited to in-frame clones, with some not included. The table lists about 240,000 clones, approximately 86% of them singletons, with roughly 3.1% in the top ten. The receptor was derived from a woman aged 40 to 50 with acute COVID-19. Sequenced material: PBMCs or T cells enriched from blood (not recorded which). The chain links TRBV18 to TRBJ2-7; 8 bases are a match to TRBD2. CDR3 sequence: CASSPRFGGRLDEQYF. In DNA form, the CDR3 reads TGTGCCAGCTCACCACGATTTGGCGGGAGGTTAGACGAGCAGTACTTC. The complete variable domain, with remaining parts taken from reference TRBV18 and TRBJ2-7, reads NAGVMQNPRHLVRRRGQEARLRCSPMKGHSHVYWYRQLPEEGLKFMVYLQKENIIDESGMPKERFSAEFPKEGPSILRIQQVVRGDSAAYFCASSPRFGGRLDEQYFGPGTRLTVT.